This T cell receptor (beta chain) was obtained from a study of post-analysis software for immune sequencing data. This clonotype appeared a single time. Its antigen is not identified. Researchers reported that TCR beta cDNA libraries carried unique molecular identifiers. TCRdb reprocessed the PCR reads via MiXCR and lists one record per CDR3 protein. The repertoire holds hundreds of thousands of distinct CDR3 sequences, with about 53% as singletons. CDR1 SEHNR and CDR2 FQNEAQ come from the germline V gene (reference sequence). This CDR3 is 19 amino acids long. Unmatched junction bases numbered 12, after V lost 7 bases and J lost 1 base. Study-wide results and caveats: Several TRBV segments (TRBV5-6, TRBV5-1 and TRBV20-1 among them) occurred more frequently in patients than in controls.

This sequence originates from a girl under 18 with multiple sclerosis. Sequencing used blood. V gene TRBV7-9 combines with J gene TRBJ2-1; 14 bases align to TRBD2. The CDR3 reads CASKTRPGTSGRSYNEQFF. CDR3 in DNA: TGTGCCAGCAAGACCCGCCCCGGGACTAGCGGGAGATCCTACAATGAGCAGTTCTTC. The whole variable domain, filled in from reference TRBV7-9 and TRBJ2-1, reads DTGVSQNPRHKITKRGQNVTFRCDPISEHNRLYWYRQTLGQGPEFLTYFQNEAQLEKSRLLSDRFSAERPKGSFSTLEIQRTEQGDSAMYLCASKTRPGTSGRSYNEQFFGPGTRLTVL.